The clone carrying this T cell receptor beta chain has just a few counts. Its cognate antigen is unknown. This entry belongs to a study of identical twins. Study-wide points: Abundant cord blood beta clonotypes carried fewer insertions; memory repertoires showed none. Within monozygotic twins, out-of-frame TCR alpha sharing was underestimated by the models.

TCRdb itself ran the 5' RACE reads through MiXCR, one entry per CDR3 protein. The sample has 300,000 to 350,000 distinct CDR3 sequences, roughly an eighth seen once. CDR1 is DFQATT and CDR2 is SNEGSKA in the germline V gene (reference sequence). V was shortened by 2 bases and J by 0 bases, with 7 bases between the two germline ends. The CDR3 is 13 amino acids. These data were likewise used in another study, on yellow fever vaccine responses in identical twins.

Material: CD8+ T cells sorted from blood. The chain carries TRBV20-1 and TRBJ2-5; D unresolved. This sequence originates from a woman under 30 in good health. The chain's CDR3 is CSARKGYQETQYF. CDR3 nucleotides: TGCAGTGCTAGAAAAGGGTACCAAGAGACCCAGTACTTC.